This T cell receptor beta chain appears in the sequencing data of a study of T cells in Graves' hyperthyroidism and ophthalmopathy. This CDR3 is built from 13 residues. The V and J ends lost 6 bases and 2 bases respectively, with 7 bases between them. Looked up from germline, CDR1 is KGHDR and CDR2 is SFDVKD. General study points: Model-based prediction identified ophthalmopathy a median 6.5 months prior to its onset. Stable hyperthyroidism and ophthalmopathy were separated using 13 V-J signatures. Most clonotypes expanded in thyroid above 0.001 were likewise present in blood.

There were TCR beta CDR3 regions amplified from RNA transcripts. Using the HTBI primer set, a first-round RT-PCR was run on the TCR CDR3. MiXCR was run by TCRdb on the multiplex PCR reads, yielding one entry per CDR3 protein. The sample lists about 400,000 distinct CDR3 sequences, more than 12% occurring once. This clonotype showed up many times. Its cognate antigen is unknown. The sequenced sample was blood. The V and J genes are TRBV24-1 and TRBJ2-1; D remains ambiguous. The source is a young woman with Graves' ophthalmopathy. In DNA, the CDR3 is TGTGCCACCAGTCGGTCCCCCTACAATGAGCAGTTCTTC. Its protein is CATSRSPYNEQFF.